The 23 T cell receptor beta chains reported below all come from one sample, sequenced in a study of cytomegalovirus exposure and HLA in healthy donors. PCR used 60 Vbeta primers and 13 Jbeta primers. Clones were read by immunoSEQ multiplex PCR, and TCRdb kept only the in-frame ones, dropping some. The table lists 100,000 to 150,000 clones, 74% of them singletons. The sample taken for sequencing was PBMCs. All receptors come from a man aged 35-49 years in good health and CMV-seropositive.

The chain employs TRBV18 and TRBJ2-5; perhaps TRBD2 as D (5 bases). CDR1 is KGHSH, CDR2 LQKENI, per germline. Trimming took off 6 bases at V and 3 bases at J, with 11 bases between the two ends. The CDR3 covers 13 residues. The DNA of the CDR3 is TGTGCCAGCTCCCCCGAGGGAGAAGAGACCCAGTACTTC. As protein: CASSPEGEETQYF.

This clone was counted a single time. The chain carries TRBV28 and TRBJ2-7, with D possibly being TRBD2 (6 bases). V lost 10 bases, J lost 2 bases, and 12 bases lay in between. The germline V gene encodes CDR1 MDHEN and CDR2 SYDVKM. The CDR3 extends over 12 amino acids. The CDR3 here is CATRDFPYEQYF. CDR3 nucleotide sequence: TGTGCCACCCGGGACTTCCCCTACGAGCAGTACTTC.

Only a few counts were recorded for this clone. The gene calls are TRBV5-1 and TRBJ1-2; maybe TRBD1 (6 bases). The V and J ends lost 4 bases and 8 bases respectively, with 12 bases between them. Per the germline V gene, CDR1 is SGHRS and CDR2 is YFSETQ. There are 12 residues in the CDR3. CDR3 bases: TGCGCCAGCAGCGGGGACATTCAAGGCTACACCTTC. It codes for CASSGDIQGYTF.

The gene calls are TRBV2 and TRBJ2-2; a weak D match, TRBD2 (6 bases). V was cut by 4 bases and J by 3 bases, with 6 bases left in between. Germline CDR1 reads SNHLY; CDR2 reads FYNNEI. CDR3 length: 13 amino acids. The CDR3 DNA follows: TGTGCCAGCAGTGGGGAGGACACCGGGGAGCTGTTTTTT. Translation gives CASSGEDTGELFF.

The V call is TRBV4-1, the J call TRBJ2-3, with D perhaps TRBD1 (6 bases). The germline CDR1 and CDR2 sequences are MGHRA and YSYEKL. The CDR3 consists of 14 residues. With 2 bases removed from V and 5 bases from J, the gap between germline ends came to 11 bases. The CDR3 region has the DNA TGCGCCAGCAGCCAATTGAGGGGGATAGATACGCAGTATTTT. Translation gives CASSQLRGIDTQYF.

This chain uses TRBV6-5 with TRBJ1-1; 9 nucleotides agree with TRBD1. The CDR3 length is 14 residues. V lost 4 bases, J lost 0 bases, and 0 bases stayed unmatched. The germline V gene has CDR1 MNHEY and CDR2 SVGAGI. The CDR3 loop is CASSWDRVNTEAFF. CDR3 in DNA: TGTGCCAGCAGTTGGGACAGGGTGAACACTGAAGCTTTCTTT.

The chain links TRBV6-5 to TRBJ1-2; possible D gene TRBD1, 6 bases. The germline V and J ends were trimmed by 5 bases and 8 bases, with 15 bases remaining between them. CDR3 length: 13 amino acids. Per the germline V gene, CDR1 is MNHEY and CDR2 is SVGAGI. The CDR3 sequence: CASSRTGFEGYTF. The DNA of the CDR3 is TGTGCCAGCAGTCGAACAGGGTTTGAAGGCTACACCTTC.

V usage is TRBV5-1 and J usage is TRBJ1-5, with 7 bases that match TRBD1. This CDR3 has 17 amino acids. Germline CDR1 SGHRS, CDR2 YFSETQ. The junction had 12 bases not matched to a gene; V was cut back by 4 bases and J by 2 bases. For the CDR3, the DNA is TGCGCCAGCAGCGTGCAAATTAAGGGGGCAGGCAATCAGCCCCAGCATTTT. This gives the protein CASSVQIKGAGNQPQHF. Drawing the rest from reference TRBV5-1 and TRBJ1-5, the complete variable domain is KAGVTQTPRYLIKTRGQQVTLSCSPISGHRSVSWYQQTPGQGLQFLFEYFSETQRNKGNFPGRFSGRQFSNSRSEMNVSTLELGDSALYLCASSVQIKGAGNQPQHFGDGTRLSIL.

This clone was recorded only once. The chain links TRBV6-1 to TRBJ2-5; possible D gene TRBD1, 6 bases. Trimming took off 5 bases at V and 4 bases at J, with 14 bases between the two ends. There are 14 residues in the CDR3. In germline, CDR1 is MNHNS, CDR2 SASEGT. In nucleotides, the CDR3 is TGTGCCAGCAGTCCAGGGGTAGGTGGAGAGACCCAGTACTTC. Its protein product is CASSPGVGGETQYF.

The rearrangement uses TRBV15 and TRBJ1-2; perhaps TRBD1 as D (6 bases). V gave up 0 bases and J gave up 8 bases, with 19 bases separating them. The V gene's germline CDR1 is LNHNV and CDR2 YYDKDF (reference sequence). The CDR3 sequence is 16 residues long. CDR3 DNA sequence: TGTGCCACCAGCAGAGATTTAGGGGACACGTCTTGGGGCTACACCTTC. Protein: CATSRDLGDTSWGYTF. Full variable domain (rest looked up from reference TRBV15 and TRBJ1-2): DAMVIQNPRYQVTQFGKPVTLSCSQTLNHNVMYWYQQKSSQAPKLLFHYYDKDFNNEADTPDNFQSRRPNTSFCFLDIRSPGLGDTAMYLCATSRDLGDTSWGYTFGSGTRLTVV.

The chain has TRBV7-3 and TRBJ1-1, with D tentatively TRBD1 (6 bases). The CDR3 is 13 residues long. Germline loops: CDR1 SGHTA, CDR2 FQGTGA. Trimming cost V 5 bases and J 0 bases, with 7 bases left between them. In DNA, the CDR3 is TGTGCCAGCAGCGACAGGATGAACACTGAAGCTTTCTTT. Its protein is CASSDRMNTEAFF.

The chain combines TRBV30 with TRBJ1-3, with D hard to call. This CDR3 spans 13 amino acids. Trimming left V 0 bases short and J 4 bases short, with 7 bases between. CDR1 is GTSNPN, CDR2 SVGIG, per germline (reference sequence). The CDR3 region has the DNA TGTGCCTGGAGTGTAGTCCAGGGAAACACCATATATTTT. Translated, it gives CAWSVVQGNTIYF.

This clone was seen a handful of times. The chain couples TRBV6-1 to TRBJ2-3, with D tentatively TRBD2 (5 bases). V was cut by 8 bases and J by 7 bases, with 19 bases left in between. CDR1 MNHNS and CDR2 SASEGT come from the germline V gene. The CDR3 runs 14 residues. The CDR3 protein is CASGDVGWRYTQYF. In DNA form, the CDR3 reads TGTGCCAGCGGAGATGTGGGGTGGAGGTATACGCAGTATTTT.

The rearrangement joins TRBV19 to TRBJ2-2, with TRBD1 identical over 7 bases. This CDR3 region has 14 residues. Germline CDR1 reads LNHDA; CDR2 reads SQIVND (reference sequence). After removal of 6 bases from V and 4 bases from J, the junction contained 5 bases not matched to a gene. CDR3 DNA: TGTGCCAGTAGGGGACAGATTTTCACCGGGGAGCTGTTTTTT. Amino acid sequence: CASRGQIFTGELFF.

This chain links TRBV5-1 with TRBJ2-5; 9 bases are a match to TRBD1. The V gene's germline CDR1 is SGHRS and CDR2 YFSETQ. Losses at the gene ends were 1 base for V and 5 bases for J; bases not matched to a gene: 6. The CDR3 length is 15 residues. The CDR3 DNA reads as TGCGCCAGCAGCTTGCGGACAGGGGAGGGTGAGACCCAGTACTTC. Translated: CASSLRTGEGETQYF.

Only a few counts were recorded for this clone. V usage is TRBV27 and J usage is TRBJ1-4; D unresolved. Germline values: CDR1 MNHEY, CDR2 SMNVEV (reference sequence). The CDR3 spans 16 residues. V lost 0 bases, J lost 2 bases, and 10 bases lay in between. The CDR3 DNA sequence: TGTGCCAGCAGTTTATCCACACACCCCACTAATGAAAAACTGTTTTTT. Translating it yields CASSLSTHPTNEKLFF.

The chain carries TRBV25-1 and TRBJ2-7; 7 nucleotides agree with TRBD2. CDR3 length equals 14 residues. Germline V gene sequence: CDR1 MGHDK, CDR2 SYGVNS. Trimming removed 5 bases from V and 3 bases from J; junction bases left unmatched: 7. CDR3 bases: TGTGCCAGCAGTACCGGGACTAACATCTACGAGCAGTACTTC. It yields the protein CASSTGTNIYEQYF.

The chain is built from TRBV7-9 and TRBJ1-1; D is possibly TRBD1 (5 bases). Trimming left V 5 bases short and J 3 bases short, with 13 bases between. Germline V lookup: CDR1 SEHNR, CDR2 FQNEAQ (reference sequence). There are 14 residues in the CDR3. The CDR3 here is CASSEYTGYTEAFF. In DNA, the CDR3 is TGTGCCAGCAGCGAGTACACAGGATACACTGAAGCTTTCTTT. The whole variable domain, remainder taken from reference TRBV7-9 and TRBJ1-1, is DTGVSQNPRHKITKRGQNVTFRCDPISEHNRLYWYRQTLGQGPEFLTYFQNEAQLEKSRLLSDRFSAERPKGSFSTLEIQRTEQGDSAMYLCASSEYTGYTEAFFGQGTRLTVV.

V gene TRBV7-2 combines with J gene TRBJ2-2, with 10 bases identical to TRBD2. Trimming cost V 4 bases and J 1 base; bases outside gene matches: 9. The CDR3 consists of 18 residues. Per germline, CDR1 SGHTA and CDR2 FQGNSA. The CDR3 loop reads CASSSLILAGGNTGELFF. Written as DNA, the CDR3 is TGTGCCAGCAGCTCCCTTATCTTAGCGGGGGGGAACACCGGGGAGCTGTTTTTT.

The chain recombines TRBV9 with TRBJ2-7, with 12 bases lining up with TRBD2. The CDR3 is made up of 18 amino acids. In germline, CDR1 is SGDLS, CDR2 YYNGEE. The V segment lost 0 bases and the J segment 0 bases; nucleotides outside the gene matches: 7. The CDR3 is CASSVGILAGGSSYEQYF. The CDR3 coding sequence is TGTGCCAGCAGCGTAGGGATACTAGCGGGGGGTAGCTCCTACGAGCAGTACTTC.

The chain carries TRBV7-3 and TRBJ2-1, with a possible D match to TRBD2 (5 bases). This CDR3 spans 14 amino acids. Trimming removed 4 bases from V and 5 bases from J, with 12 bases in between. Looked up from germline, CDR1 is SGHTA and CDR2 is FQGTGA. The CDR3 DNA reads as TGTGCCAGCAGCTCAACCGGAGGAAACAATGAGCAGTTCTTC. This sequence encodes CASSSTGGNNEQFF.

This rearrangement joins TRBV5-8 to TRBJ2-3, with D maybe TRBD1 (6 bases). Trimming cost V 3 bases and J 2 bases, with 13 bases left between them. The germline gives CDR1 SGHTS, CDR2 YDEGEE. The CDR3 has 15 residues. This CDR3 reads CASSSGHQNTDTQYF. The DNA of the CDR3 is TGTGCCAGCAGCTCGGGACACCAGAACACAGATACGCAGTATTTT.

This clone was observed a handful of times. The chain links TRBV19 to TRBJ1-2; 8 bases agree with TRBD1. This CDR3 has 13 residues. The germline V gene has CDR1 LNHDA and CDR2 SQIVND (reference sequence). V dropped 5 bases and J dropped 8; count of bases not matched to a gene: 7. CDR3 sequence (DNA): TGTGCCAGTAGTTCGACAGGGGCGGTCGGCTACACCTTC. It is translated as CASSSTGAVGYTF.